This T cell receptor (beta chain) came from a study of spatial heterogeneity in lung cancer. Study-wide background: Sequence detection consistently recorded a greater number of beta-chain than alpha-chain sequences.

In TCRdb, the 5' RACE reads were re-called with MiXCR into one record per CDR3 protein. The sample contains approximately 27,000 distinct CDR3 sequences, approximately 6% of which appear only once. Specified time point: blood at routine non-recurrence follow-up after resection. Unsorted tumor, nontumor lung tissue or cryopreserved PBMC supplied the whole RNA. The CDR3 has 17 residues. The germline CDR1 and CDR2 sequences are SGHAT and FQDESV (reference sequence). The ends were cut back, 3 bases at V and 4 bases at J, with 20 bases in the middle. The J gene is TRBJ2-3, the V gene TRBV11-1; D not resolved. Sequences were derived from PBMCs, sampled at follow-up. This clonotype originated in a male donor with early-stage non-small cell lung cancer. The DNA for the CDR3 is TGTGCCAGCAGCTTCTTTATGACCAAACCACGGGCAGATACGCAGTATTTT. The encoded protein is CASSFFMTKPRADTQYF.